The 26 T cell receptor beta chains reported below all come from one sample, sequenced in a study of T cell repertoires in cytomegalovirus infection. These TCRs are of unknown antigen specificity. TCRdb reanalysed the reads using MiXCR and keeps one entry per CDR3 protein. The sample holds some 350,000 distinct CDR3 sequences, just under 35% seen once. Sequenced material: cultured PBMCs, taken from culture after CMV antigen stimulation. These TCRs come from a human donor in good health (CMV status not recorded). Some clones in this sample may be carry-over from other donors' samples.

This sequence joins TRBV27 and TRBJ2-2; D is undetermined. Per germline, CDR1 MNHEY and CDR2 SMNVEV (reference sequence). The ends were cut back, 2 bases at V and 6 bases at J, with 4 bases in the middle. The CDR3 has 12 amino acids. The CDR3 DNA follows: TGTGCCAGCAGTTTAAGACCCGGGGAGCTGTTTTTT. This gives the protein CASSLRPGELFF.

V gene TRBV7-4 combines with J gene TRBJ1-1, with 7 bases lining up with TRBD1. This CDR3 comprises 14 residues. V lost 4 bases to trimming and J lost 4 bases; unmatched junction nucleotides: 6. Per germline, CDR1 SGHVT and CDR2 SQSDAQ. In nucleotides, the CDR3 is TGTGCCAGCAGCTCGGGACAGTTACCCACTGAAGCTTTCTTT. Its protein product is CASSSGQLPTEAFF. The full variable domain, with the rest looked up from reference TRBV7-4 and TRBJ1-1, is GAGVSQSPRYKVAKRGRDVALRCDSISGHVTLYWYRQTLGQGSEVLTYSQSDAQRDKSGRPSGRFSAERPERSVSTLKIQRTEQGDSAVYLCASSSGQLPTEAFFGQGTRLTVV.

This clonotype was detected only a few times. J is TRBJ2-5 and V is TRBV19, with 7 bases matching TRBD2. The ends lost 6 bases at V and 5 bases at J; junction bases unmatched: 0. The V gene's germline CDR1 is LNHDA and CDR2 SQIVND (reference sequence). The CDR3 consists of 11 residues. CDR3 sequence: CASSGGETQYF. The CDR3 DNA reads as TGTGCCAGTAGCGGGGGGGAGACCCAGTACTTC. Full variable domain (remainder filled in from reference TRBV19 and TRBJ2-5): DGGITQSPKYLFRKEGQNVTLSCEQNLNHDAMYWYRQDPGQGLRLIYYSQIVNDFQKGDIAEGYSVSREKKESFPLTVTSAQKNPTAFYLCASSGGETQYFGPGTRLLVL.

This chain connects TRBV6-6 to TRBJ1-2; maybe TRBD1 (5 bases). V lost 7 bases to trimming and J lost 6 bases, with 24 bases between them. The CDR3 has 16 residues. The germline CDR1 and CDR2 sequences are MNHNY and SVGAGI (reference sequence). The CDR3 reads CASNSRGGEGENGYTF. CDR3 coding DNA: TGTGCCAGCAATTCCCGAGGAGGGGAGGGAGAGAATGGCTACACCTTC.

The V gene is TRBV7-2, the J gene TRBJ1-5; 8 bases match TRBD1. Losses at the gene ends were 2 bases for V and 7 bases for J; bases not matched to a gene: 1. CDR1 and CDR2 from the germline V gene are SGHTA and FQGNSA. The CDR3 sequence is 13 residues long. The CDR3 bases are TGTGCCAGCAGCTTACAGGGGGCCCAGCCCCAGCATTTT. Amino acids: CASSLQGAQPQHF.

This clonotype was observed many times. The chain carries TRBV7-2 and TRBJ1-5; a possible D gene is TRBD1 (6 bases). Germline assignment: CDR1 SGHTA and CDR2 FQGNSA. Trimming took off 2 bases at V and 4 bases at J, with 9 bases between the two ends. The CDR3 consists of 14 residues. CDR3 region: CASSLKGGNQPQHF. The CDR3 DNA reads TGTGCCAGCAGCTTAAAGGGGGGGAATCAGCCCCAGCATTTT.

The chain is built from TRBV7-2 and TRBJ2-1, with TRBD2 identical over 12 bases. The CDR3 runs 15 residues. Germline-derived CDR1 and CDR2 are SGHTA and FQGNSA. The V segment lost 5 bases and the J segment 9 bases; nucleotides outside the gene matches: 8. The CDR3 loop reads CASSQLAGGWGEQFF. CDR3 bases: TGTGCCAGCAGCCAACTAGCGGGAGGATGGGGTGAGCAGTTCTTC.

This chain uses TRBV28 with TRBJ2-4; either TRBD1 or TRBD2 may fit D (6 bases each). Trimming pared 2 bases from V and 9 bases from J, leaving 17 bases between. The germline CDR1 and CDR2 sequences are MDHEN and SYDVKM. This CDR3 is built from 15 residues. The CDR3 loop is CASSLTGPGEIIQYF. The CDR3 coding sequence is TGTGCCAGCAGTTTAACAGGGCCGGGGGAAATCATTCAGTACTTC.

This clonotype was counted only a few times. This chain uses TRBV28 with TRBJ2-5; 8 nucleotides match TRBD2. The CDR3 covers 14 residues. Germline-derived CDR1 and CDR2 are MDHEN and SYDVKM. Trimming cost V 6 bases and J 3 bases; bases outside gene matches: 6. The CDR3 reads CASSQRGGKETQYF. CDR3 nucleotide sequence: TGTGCCAGCAGCCAACGGGGGGGGAAAGAGACCCAGTACTTC.

V gene TRBV7-2 combines with J gene TRBJ2-2; the D call may be TRBD1 or TRBD2 (6 bases each). Germline CDR1 and CDR2: SGHTA and FQGNSA. The V end lost 1 base, the J end lost 10 bases, and 13 bases lay between the germline ends. The CDR3 has 14 amino acids. Written as DNA, the CDR3 is TGTGCCAGCAGCTTAGTCCACAGGGAGGTGGAGCTGTTTTTT. Protein: CASSLVHREVELFF.

J is TRBJ2-4 and V is TRBV27; D remains unclear. Germline CDR1 MNHEY, CDR2 SMNVEV (reference sequence). V was clipped by 2 bases and J by 8 bases, with 16 bases between them. The CDR3 has 15 residues. CDR3 sequence (DNA): TGTGCCAGCAGTTTAACCTTTGGGTTGAGCGACATTCAGTACTTC. Its protein product is CASSLTFGLSDIQYF.

The chain couples TRBV7-9 to TRBJ2-5; 8 bases agree with TRBD1. This CDR3 is 14 amino acids long. Per the germline V gene, CDR1 is SEHNR and CDR2 is FQNEAQ (reference sequence). With 3 bases clipped from V and 4 bases from J, the junction kept 4 bases outside the gene matches. The CDR3 nucleotides are TGTGCCAGCAGCTTCGGACAGGGACCAGAGACCCAGTACTTC. It is translated as CASSFGQGPETQYF.

At least ten counts were recorded for this clonotype. The chain employs TRBV7-2 and TRBJ2-1, with a tentative D call TRBD1 (5 bases). V was shortened by 5 bases and J by 3 bases, with 14 bases between the two germline ends. Germline V CDR1 and CDR2: SGHTA, FQGNSA. This CDR3 is built from 15 residues. In nucleotides, the CDR3 is TGTGCCAGCAGCCTGGGGCCAGGAAACTACAATGAGCAGTTCTTC. Translated: CASSLGPGNYNEQFF.

This clonotype showed up just a few times. The CDR3 loop is CASSASGGAQGEQFF. CDR3 in DNA: TGTGCCAGCAGCGCTAGCGGAGGCGCTCAAGGGGAGCAGTTCTTC. The chain links TRBV12-3 or TRBV12-4 to TRBJ2-1; 7 bases align to TRBD2. J gave up 10 bases and V 6 bases, and 15 bases lay outside the gene matches. The CDR3 length is 15 residues.

The genes are TRBV28 and TRBJ2-7, with D possibly TRBD2 on 6 matching bases. This CDR3 contains 13 residues. The V end lost 5 bases, the J end lost 4 bases, and 12 bases lay between the germline ends. Germline CDR1 MDHEN, CDR2 SYDVKM. The CDR3 nucleotides are TGTGCCAGCAGTGGGGGTGCGGGATACGAGCAGTACTTC. Encoded protein: CASSGGAGYEQYF.

The chain recombines TRBV27 with TRBJ1-2; D not resolved. CDR1 and CDR2 (germline): MNHEY, SMNVEV (reference sequence). The CDR3 has 13 amino acids. The ends were cut back, 5 bases at V and 3 bases at J, with 10 bases in the middle. This CDR3 is CASSGRNDYGYTF. The DNA of the CDR3 is TGTGCCAGCAGTGGTCGGAACGACTATGGCTACACCTTC.

This clonotype was seen a single time. This chain joins TRBV4-1 and TRBJ1-4; TRBD1 might be the D (5 bases). This CDR3 has 13 residues. The ends were cut back, 4 bases at V and 7 bases at J, with 10 bases in the middle. Germline V gives CDR1 MGHRA, CDR2 YSYEKL. The CDR3 region has the DNA TGCGCCAGCAGCCTGGGACTGGCTGAAAAACTGTTTTTT. It encodes CASSLGLAEKLFF.

The table lists this clonotype with a count of one. The chain carries TRBV14 and TRBJ2-7; 13 bases match TRBD2. The CDR3 spans 17 residues. CDR1 and CDR2 (germline): SGHDN, FVKESK. The trim removed 0 bases at V and 0 bases at J, leaving 2 bases unmatched. The CDR3, as DNA: TGTGCCAGCAGCCAAGATAGGACTAGCGGGAGCTCCTACGAGCAGTACTTC. It codes for CASSQDRTSGSSYEQYF.

This chain links TRBV5-4 with TRBJ2-7, with 14 bases lining up with TRBD2. Trimming took 4 bases from V and 0 from J; bases not matched to a gene: 6. The CDR3 sequence is 17 residues long. CDR1 is SGHNT, CDR2 YYREEE, per germline (reference sequence). CDR3 in amino acids: CASSPGLAGGPSYEQYF. In DNA, the CDR3 is TGTGCCAGCAGCCCCGGACTAGCGGGAGGCCCCTCCTACGAGCAGTACTTC.

In its sample, this clonotype was seen a few times. J is TRBJ1-2 and V is TRBV7-9, with a weak D call TRBD1 (6 bases). V lost 5 bases and J 0 bases, leaving 19 bases between the germline ends. This CDR3 comprises 17 residues. Germline-derived CDR1 and CDR2 are SEHNR and FQNEAQ (reference sequence). The CDR3 loop is CASSPRQAGPTNYGYTF. CDR3 nucleotide sequence: TGTGCCAGCAGCCCGCGACAGGCTGGCCCTACTAACTATGGCTACACCTTC.

In this sample, this clonotype turned up once. The rearrangement uses TRBV29-1 and TRBJ2-1; TRBD2 aligns across 7 bases. CDR3 size: 15 residues. V gave up 4 bases and J gave up 7 bases; unmatched junction bases: 13. Germline CDR1 and CDR2: SQVTM and ANQGSEA. The CDR3 reads CSVVKQGGSRNEQFF. The CDR3, as DNA: TGCAGCGTTGTCAAACAAGGCGGGAGTAGGAATGAGCAGTTCTTC.

This sequence joins TRBV5-4 and TRBJ2-3, with D possibly called TRBD1 or TRBD2 (5 bases each). The CDR3 totals 16 residues. V was shortened by 4 bases and J by 0 bases, with 15 bases between the two germline ends. From germline, CDR1 is SGHNT and CDR2 YYREEE (reference sequence). The CDR3 DNA is TGTGCCAGCAGCGACACCCGGGACCATAGCACAGATACGCAGTATTTT. Protein product: CASSDTRDHSTDTQYF. The complete variable domain, with remaining parts taken from reference TRBV5-4 and TRBJ2-3, reads ETGVTQSPTHLIKTRGQQVTLRCSSQSGHNTVSWYQQALGQGPQFIFQYYREEENGRGNFPPRFSGLQFPNYSSELNVNALELDDSALYLCASSDTRDHSTDTQYFGPGTRLTVL.

In nucleotides, the CDR3 is TGCAGTGGGAGGGAGTTGGGTACCTACGAGCAGTACGTC. It specifies CSGRELGTYEQYV. The rearrangement uses TRBV20-1 and TRBJ2-7, with D perhaps matching TRBD2 (6 bases). The V gene lost 7 bases and the J gene lost 2 bases, with 15 bases spanning the gap. From germline, CDR1 is DFQATT and CDR2 SNEGSKA (reference sequence). CDR3 length equals 13 residues.

The V and J genes are TRBV4-1 and TRBJ1-4; TRBD1 aligns across 7 bases. The junction had 10 bases not matched to a gene; V was cut back by 4 bases and J by 8 bases. This CDR3 region has 15 residues. In germline, CDR1 is MGHRA, CDR2 YSYEKL. CDR3 DNA: TGCGCCAGCAGCCTACCGGGACAGTCGGGCGAAAAACTGTTTTTT. Translated: CASSLPGQSGEKLFF.

The table lists this clonotype with a few counts. One end of the junction varies from germline; a read error may be responsible. This chain connects TRBV7-9 to TRBJ2-7, with D possibly called TRBD1 or TRBD2 (5 bases each). CDR1 is SEHNR and CDR2 is FQNEAQ in the germline V gene (reference sequence). This CDR3 contains 12 residues. CDR3 loop: CASSDSRGPENF. The CDR3 DNA sequence: TGTGCCAGCAGCGACAGCCGCGGGCCGGAGAACTTC.

The rearrangement links TRBV14 to TRBJ1-1; 8 positions agree with TRBD1. The CDR3 runs to 15 residues. Germline V gene data show CDR1 as SGHDN and CDR2 as FVKESK. With 3 bases clipped from V and 4 bases from J, the junction kept 7 bases outside the gene matches. CDR3 loop: CASSHPQDRVTEAFF. CDR3 nucleotides: TGTGCCAGCAGCCACCCCCAGGACAGGGTCACTGAAGCTTTCTTT.